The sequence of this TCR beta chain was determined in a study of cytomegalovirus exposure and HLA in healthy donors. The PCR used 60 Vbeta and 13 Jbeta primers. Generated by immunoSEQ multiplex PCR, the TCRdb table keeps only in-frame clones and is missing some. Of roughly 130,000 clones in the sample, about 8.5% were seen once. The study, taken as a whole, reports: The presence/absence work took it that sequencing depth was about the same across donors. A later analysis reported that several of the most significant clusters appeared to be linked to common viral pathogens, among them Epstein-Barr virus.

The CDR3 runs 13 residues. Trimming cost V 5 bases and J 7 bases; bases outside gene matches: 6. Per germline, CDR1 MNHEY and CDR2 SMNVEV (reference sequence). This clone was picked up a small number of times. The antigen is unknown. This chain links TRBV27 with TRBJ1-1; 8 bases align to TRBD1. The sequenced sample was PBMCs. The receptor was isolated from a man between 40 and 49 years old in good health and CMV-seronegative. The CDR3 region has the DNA TGTGCCAGCAGTGACAGGGGACGCCATGAAGCTTTCTTT. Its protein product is CASSDRGRHEAFF.